A selection of T cell receptor beta chains follows, all from one sample in a study of blood T cell repertoires in COVID-19. The data were produced by immunoSEQ multiplex PCR, yet TCRdb's version contains in-frame clones alone and is incomplete. The repertoire includes more than 85,000 clones, roughly 90% of them detected once, and approximately 5.4% sits in the top ten. What was sequenced was peripheral blood. All receptors come from a woman in her fifties or sixties with COVID-19, enrolled during active disease. CDR3s include the opening cysteine and the closing phenylalanine or tryptophan. A D gene is named only where the DNA matches it firmly. Only some rows state a clone size, as once, few, many or a class for expanded clones.

NA	TRBV3-1/TRBV3-2	TRBD1	TRBJ1-4	TGTGCCAGCAGCTCCACCGGGACAGGGAATGAAAAACTGTTTTTT	CASSSTGTGNEKLFF
NA	TRBV18	TRBD1	TRBJ1-2	TGTGCCAGCTCAGCGGGACAGGGGCAGGTTGGCTACACCTTC	CASSAGQGQVGYTF
NA	TRBV10-2	TRBD1	TRBJ2-5	TGCGCCAGCAGCCAGGGGGCTGGAGAGACCCAGTACTTC	CASSQGAGETQYF
NA	TRBV7-9	NA	TRBJ2-5	TGTGCCAGCAGCCCGCGGGACTCGAGGAAAGAGACCCAGTACTTC	CASSPRDSRKETQYF
NA	TRBV11-2	TRBD2	TRBJ2-5	TGTGCCAGCAGCCCGACGAATAGCGGGGGAGAGACCCAGTACTTC	CASSPTNSGGETQYF
few	TRBV13	TRBD2	TRBJ2-3	TGTGCCAGCAGCGCGGGACTAGCGGGGGGCCCCACAGATACGCAGTATTTT	CASSAGLAGGPTDTQYF
NA	TRBV6-5	NA	TRBJ1-4	TGTGCCAGCAGTTATCGGGAAAAACTGTTTTTT	CASSYREKLFF
NA	TRBV6-5	NA	TRBJ1-1	TGTGCCAGCAGGTGGGAAGGAGGCACTGAAGCTTTCTTT	CASRWEGGTEAFF
NA	TRBV9	NA	TRBJ1-2	TGTGCCAGCAGCCCCCTTACAGGGTTGGACTATGGCTACACCTTC	CASSPLTGLDYGYTF
NA	TRBV28	TRBD1	TRBJ2-1	TGTGCCAGCTGGACAGGTCCCTACAATGAGCAGTTCTTC	CASWTGPYNEQFF
NA	TRBV2	NA	TRBJ2-2	TGTGCCAGCCAGACGCAGGTCAACACCGGGGAGCTGTTTTTT	CASQTQVNTGELFF
NA	TRBV6-6	NA	TRBJ2-3	TGTGCCAGCAGAGATGGGAGCAGCACAGATACGCAGTATTTT	CASRDGSSTDTQYF
NA	TRBV6-5	NA	TRBJ1-6	TGTGCCAGCAGTTATCGAAGTCTAAGTTCACCCCTCCACTTT	CASSYRSLSSPLHF
NA	TRBV7-9	TRBD1	TRBJ1-4	TGTGCCAGCAGCCACCCTGGCCTGACAGGGAATGAAAAACTGTTTTTT	CASSHPGLTGNEKLFF
NA	TRBV19	TRBD2	TRBJ2-1	TGTGCCAGTAGTTCAAGGGGGCTAGCGGGGGGACCCTACAATGAGCAGTTCTTC	CASSSRGLAGGPYNEQFF
NA	TRBV12-3/TRBV12-4	NA	TRBJ1-1	TGTGCCAGCAGCAGGGGATACACTGAAGCTTTCTTT	CASSRGYTEAFF
NA	TRBV6-4	TRBD1	TRBJ1-2	TGTGCCAGCAGTGCCGGACAGGGAACCTATGGCTACACCTTC	CASSAGQGTYGYTF
NA	TRBV2	TRBD1	TRBJ1-2	TGTGCCAGCAGCGCCGGGACAGGGCTCCGGGGCTACACCTTC	CASSAGTGLRGYTF
NA	TRBV7-2	TRBD1	TRBJ2-7	TGTGCCTCCGGGACAGGGTCCTACGAGCAGTACTTC	CASGTGSYEQYF
NA	TRBV5-1	NA	TRBJ1-3	TGCGCCAGCACACCACAGACAGGCCAATTGTATTTT	CASTPQTGQLYF
NA	TRBV4-3	NA	TRBJ2-3	TGCGCCAGCAGCCAAGGGCGGGCCCTTAGCACAGATACGCAGTATTTT	CASSQGRALSTDTQYF
NA	TRBV18	NA	TRBJ1-1	TGTGCCAGCTCACCCGGGGGGGGTCGGGTTGGTGGCACTGAAGCTTTCTTT	CASSPGGGRVGGTEAFF
NA	TRBV2	TRBD1	TRBJ1-3	TGTGCCAGCAGTGACGTAGGGGGCAGGGGAAACACCATATATTTT	CASSDVGGRGNTIYF
NA	TRBV7-3	TRBD2	TRBJ2-5	TGTGCCAGCAGCCCCCGAATAGCGGGGAGCCAAGAGACCCAGTACTTC	CASSPRIAGSQETQYF
NA	TRBV7-2	TRBD1	TRBJ1-6	TGTGCCAGCCTCGACGGGACAGGGTTTAGTTCACCCCTCCACTTT	CASLDGTGFSSPLHF
NA	TRBV11-2	NA	TRBJ2-1	TGTGCCAGCAGCACGGACACCCACAATGAGCAGTTCTTC	CASSTDTHNEQFF
NA	TRBV5-6	NA	TRBJ1-2	TGTGCCAGCAGCTTGGTTTGGTCAGAAGGGGGATATGGCTACACCTTC	CASSLVWSEGGYGYTF
NA	TRBV3-1/TRBV3-2	NA	TRBJ2-7	TGTGCCAGCAGCCAATCCAGTGGAACCGGGACACTCTCCTACGAGCAGTACTTC	CASSQSSGTGTLSYEQYF
NA	TRBV30	NA	TRBJ2-7	TGTGCCTGGACCCCCGGGGTCAGATACGAGCAGTACTTC	CAWTPGVRYEQYF
NA	TRBV14	NA	TRBJ2-5	TGTGCCAGCAGCCAAGGTTGGGCAGCAACCGAGACCCAGTACTTC	CASSQGWAATETQYF
NA	TRBV7-2	NA	TRBJ2-5	TGTGCCAGCAGCTTACCCCGCAGACAAGAGACCCAGTACTTC	CASSLPRRQETQYF
NA	TRBV5-1	TRBD1	TRBJ1-2	TGCGCCAGCAGCTTGAATCCCGGGACAGATGGCTACACCTTC	CASSLNPGTDGYTF
NA	TRBV30	NA	TRBJ1-3	TGTGCCTGGACCAGGGATCCCTCTGGAAACACCATATATTTT	CAWTRDPSGNTIYF
NA	TRBV27	NA	TRBJ2-1	TGTGCCAGCAGTTTGGCGGTATACAATGAGCAGTTCTTC	CASSLAVYNEQFF
NA	TRBV11-2	NA	TRBJ1-2	TGTGCCAGCAGACCACTCCGGGATTACGGGAGGTATGGCTACACCTTC	CASRPLRDYGRYGYTF
NA	TRBV18	TRBD1	TRBJ2-7	TGTGCCAGCTCATCCGGGACAGACTCCTACGAGCAGTACTTC	CASSSGTDSYEQYF
NA	TRBV25-1	TRBD2	TRBJ2-3	TGTGCCAGCAGTGAATATTACCTCGCGGGGGGCGCTTCGGATACGCAGTATTTT	CASSEYYLAGGASDTQYF
NA	TRBV4-1	TRBD1	TRBJ1-1	TGCGCCAGCAGCCAGGCCGACAGGGGGCTAGAGAGCACTGAAGCTTTCTTT	CASSQADRGLESTEAFF
NA	TRBV11-1	TRBD2	TRBJ2-2	TGTGCCAGCAGCTTACTTTCTAGCGGGGACACCGGGGAGCTGTTTTTT	CASSLLSSGDTGELFF
NA	TRBV29-1	NA	TRBJ1-1	TGCAGCGCATATTTAAACACTGAAGCTTTCTTT	CSAYLNTEAFF
NA	TRBV30	NA	TRBJ2-3	TGTGCCTGGAACAAGCGGACCACAGATACGCAGTATTTT	CAWNKRTTDTQYF
NA	TRBV7-2	NA	TRBJ2-3	TGTGCCAGCAGTCTAAAAGCAGATACGCAGTATTTT	CASSLKADTQYF
NA	TRBV2	TRBD1	TRBJ2-7	TGTGCCAGCAGTTATACAGGGGACTACGAGCAGTACTTC	CASSYTGDYEQYF
NA	TRBV2	NA	TRBJ1-2	TGTGCCAGCAGTGAGTCAGGGGTTCTATCCGGCTACACCTTC	CASSESGVLSGYTF
NA	TRBV7-6	TRBD2	TRBJ2-1	TGTGCCAGCAGCTTTCTGGGACTAGCGGGAGAATACAATGAGCAGTTCTTC	CASSFLGLAGEYNEQFF
NA	TRBV6-4	NA	TRBJ1-2	TGTGCCAGCAGTGACTCGATGACCGAGGGCTGCGGCTACACCTTC	CASSDSMTEGCGYTF
NA	TRBV28	NA	TRBJ1-5	TGTGCCAGCTCCGGGATCAGGAATCAGCCCCAGCATTTT	CASSGIRNQPQHF
NA	TRBV19	NA	TRBJ2-2	TGTGCCAGTAGTACCCAGGGGAACACCGGGGAGCTGTTTTTT	CASSTQGNTGELFF
NA	TRBV12-5	TRBD1	TRBJ1-3	TGTGCTAGTGGTTTGTCAGGGGGAGGTGGAAACACCATATATTTT	CASGLSGGGGNTIYF
once	TRBV5-6	TRBD2	TRBJ2-5	TGTGCCAGCAGCCTAGCGGGCAAGGGGCAAGAGACCCAGTACTTC	CASSLAGKGQETQYF
NA	TRBV2	TRBD1	TRBJ2-7	TGTGCCAGCTTAGCGCCGGGACAGAGCTCCTACGAGCAGTACTTC	CASLAPGQSSYEQYF
NA	TRBV21-1	NA	TRBJ2-7	TGTGCCAGCAGCAAAGTGGTGGGCCTAGCGGGCCCCTACGAGCAGTACTTC	CASSKVVGLAGPYEQYF
NA	TRBV5-5	NA	TRBJ1-2	TGTGCCAGCAGTCCCGACGGACAGAACTATGGCTACACCTTC	CASSPDGQNYGYTF
NA	TRBV2	NA	TRBJ2-7	TGTGCCAGCGTCGGAGGGTCTTACGAGCAGTACTTC	CASVGGSYEQYF